A selection of T cell receptor beta chains follows, all from one sample in a study of blood T cells in healthy people across ages. TCRdb analysed the 5' RACE reads with MiXCR anew, one entry per CDR3 protein. Of 1.5 million to 2 million distinct CDR3 sequences detected, 49% appear once; the ten largest clones hold around 2.1%. Material for sequencing was blood. The source is a woman aged 40 to 50 in good health. Each CDR3 is given with its conserved first and last residue. The D gene is left open where the match is weak. Size values are once, few and many counts, or a class for expanded clones, and some rows have none.

j_call v_call clone_size d_call cdr3_aa cdr3_nt
TRBJ2-1 TRBV6-6 few TRBD2 CASSYSGLVIDNEQFF TGTGCCAGCAGTTACTCGGGACTAGTCATTGACAATGAGCAGTTCTTC
TRBJ2-4 TRBV27 few . CASSTAPRVNIQYF TGTGCCAGCAGTACTGCGCCCAGGGTCAACATTCAGTACTTC
TRBJ2-5 TRBV18 . . CASSHPGTETQYF TGTGCCAGCTCACATCCGGGGACGGAGACCCAGTACTTC
TRBJ2-3 TRBV6-6 . . CASIETNTQYF TGTGCCAGCATCGAAACGAATACGCAGTATTTT
TRBJ1-4 TRBV29-1 few . CSVLVGTNEKLFF TGCAGCGTTCTGGTTGGCACTAATGAAAAACTGTTTTTT
TRBJ2-5 TRBV12-3/TRBV12-4 . TRBD1 CASSLRELTGEETQYF TGTGCCAGCAGTTTAAGAGAGCTGACAGGGGAAGAGACCCAGTACTTC
TRBJ2-5 TRBV29-1 . . CSGRTVGAETQYF TGCAGCGGCCGGACAGTGGGGGCGGAGACCCAGTACTTC
TRBJ1-1 TRBV20-1 . . CSARDPGHRSLNTEAFF TGCAGTGCTAGAGATCCGGGACATAGGAGTTTGAACACTGAAGCTTTCTTT
TRBJ1-5 TRBV12-3/TRBV12-4 . . CASSPWTGNQPQHF TGTGCCAGCAGCCCATGGACGGGGAATCAGCCCCAGCATTTT
TRBJ2-3 TRBV7-2 . . CAGSLGGTAQYGTQYF TGTGCCGGCAGCTTAGGGGGGACCGCGCAATATGGTACGCAGTATTTT
TRBJ2-1 TRBV28 once . CATSHRLNNEQFF TGTGCCACCTCCCACCGGCTGAACAATGAGCAGTTCTTC
TRBJ2-7 TRBV20-1 . . CSAEGQSLSYEQYF TGCAGTGCCGAGGGCCAATCTCTCTCCTACGAGCAGTACTTC
TRBJ1-4 TRBV5-1 . TRBD1 CASSLGSGGEKLFF TGCGCCAGCAGCTTAGGATCAGGGGGTGAAAAACTGTTTTTT
TRBJ2-7 TRBV7-2 . . CASSRSAGQVYEQYF TGTGCCAGCAGCCGAAGCGCGGGGCAGGTCTACGAGCAGTACTTC
TRBJ2-7 TRBV20-1 once . CSASPRSNEQYF TGCAGTGCTAGTCCCAGGTCTAACGAGCAGTACTTC
TRBJ2-6 TRBV7-6 many TRBD1 CASSLGTAGANVLTF TGCGCCAGCAGCTTGGGGACAGCTGGGGCCAACGTCCTGACTTTC
TRBJ2-5 TRBV7-8 . . CASSSVSTETQYF TGTGCCAGCAGCTCGGTCAGCACGGAGACCCAGTACTTC